The 2 T cell receptor beta chains reported below all come from one sample, sequenced in a study of blood T cells in healthy people across ages. Alongside a J-beta primer mix, a sample-barcoded 5' primer served in a second PCR lasting about 7 to 11 cycles. One entry per CDR3 protein results from TCRdb running MiXCR on the 5' RACE reads. The sample has about 930,000 distinct CDR3 sequences; about 29% are singletons. The same specimen was also included in a second study, on T cells of mothers and their children.

Sequencing used blood. These TCRs come from a woman in her forties in good health.

This clonotype has ten or more counts. The CDR3 region is CSVGVGGVDQPQHF. DNA of the CDR3: TGCAGCGTTGGAGTGGGGGGGGTGGATCAGCCCCAGCATTTT. The rearrangement links TRBV29-1 to TRBJ1-5; possible D gene TRBD1, 5 bases. Trimming removed 4 bases at V and 5 bases at J, with 15 bases between. Germline assignment: CDR1 SQVTM and CDR2 ANQGSEA. The CDR3 extends over 14 amino acids.

The CDR3 DNA reads TGCAGTGCTAGAGCAACAGGGAGGGTTGAAAAACTGTTTTTT. Amino acids: CSARATGRVEKLFF. The chain recombines TRBV20-1 with TRBJ1-4, with D possibly being TRBD1 (6 bases). Trimming left V 1 base short and J 7 bases short, with 13 bases between. In germline, CDR1 is DFQATT, CDR2 SNEGSKA (reference sequence). The length of the CDR3 is 14 residues.